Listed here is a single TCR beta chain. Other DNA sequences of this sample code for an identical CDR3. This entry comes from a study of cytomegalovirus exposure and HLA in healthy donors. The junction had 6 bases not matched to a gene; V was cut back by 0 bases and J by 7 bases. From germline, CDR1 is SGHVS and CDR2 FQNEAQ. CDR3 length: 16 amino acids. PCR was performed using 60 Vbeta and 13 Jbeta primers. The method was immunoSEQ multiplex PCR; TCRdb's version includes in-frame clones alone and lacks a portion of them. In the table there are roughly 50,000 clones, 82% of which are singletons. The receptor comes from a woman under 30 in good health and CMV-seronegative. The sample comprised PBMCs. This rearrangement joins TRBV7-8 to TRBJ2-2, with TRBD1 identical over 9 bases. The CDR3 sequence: CASSLAGTGNVGELFF. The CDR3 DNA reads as TGTGCCAGCAGCTTAGCTGGGACAGGGAATGTCGGGGAGCTGTTTTTT.